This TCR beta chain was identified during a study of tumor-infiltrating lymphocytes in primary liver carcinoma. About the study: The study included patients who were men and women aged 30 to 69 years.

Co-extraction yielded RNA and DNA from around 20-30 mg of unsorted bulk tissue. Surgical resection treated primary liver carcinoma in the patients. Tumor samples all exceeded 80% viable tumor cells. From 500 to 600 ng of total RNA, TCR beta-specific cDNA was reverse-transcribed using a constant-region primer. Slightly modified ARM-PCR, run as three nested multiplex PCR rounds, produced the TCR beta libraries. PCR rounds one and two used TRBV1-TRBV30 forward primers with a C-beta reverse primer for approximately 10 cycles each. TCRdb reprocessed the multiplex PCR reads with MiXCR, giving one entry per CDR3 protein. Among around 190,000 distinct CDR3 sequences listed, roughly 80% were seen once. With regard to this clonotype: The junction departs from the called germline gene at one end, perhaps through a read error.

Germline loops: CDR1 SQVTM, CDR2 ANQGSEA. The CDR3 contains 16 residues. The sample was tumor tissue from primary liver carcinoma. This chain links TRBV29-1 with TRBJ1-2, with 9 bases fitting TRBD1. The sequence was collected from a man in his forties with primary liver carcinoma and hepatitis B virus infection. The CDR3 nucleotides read TGCAGTGTTGAAAAGAGTCTGGGGGACAGGGACTATGGCTACACCTTC. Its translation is CSVEKSLGDRDYGYTF.